The clone carrying this T cell receptor beta chain was counted only a few times. Its specificity is not known. This sample's TCRbeta library carried unique molecular identifier barcodes. TCRdb redid the calling of the PCR reads with MiXCR, one entry per CDR3 protein. This sample has fewer than 550,000 distinct CDR3 sequences, with 9.5% to 12% found just once. The CDR3 is made up of 14 amino acids. CDR1 is MNHEY, CDR2 SVGEGT, per germline. The ends were cut back, 2 bases at V and 0 bases at J, with 5 bases in the middle. The data are from a study of T-cell reconstitution after alpha-beta-depleted transplantation in children. Study-wide results and limits: At the one-year point after transplant, T-cell counts and TCRbeta diversity were found to come mostly from T cells that had been newly produced.

The rearrangement links TRBV6-2 or TRBV6-3 to TRBJ1-3; unclear D gene. Source: PBMCs, mostly from graft donor cells, taken 180 days after TCRalphabeta/CD19-depleted stem cell transplant. The sequence was obtained from a female patient aged 2-10 years who had a stem cell transplant for aplastic anemia, so the T cells may come from the graft donor. CDR3 region: CASSYGRSGNTIYF. The CDR3 bases are TGTGCCAGCAGTTACGGTCGCTCTGGAAACACCATATATTTT.